This T cell receptor beta chain was retrieved from a study of Graves' ophthalmopathy and Graves' hyperthyroidism. Study at large: Peripheral blood was gathered at the point of initial diagnosis, before any treatment started.

Amplified material comprised TCR beta CDR3 regions derived from RNA transcripts. Second-round multiplex PCR came after a first-round RT-PCR that employed HTBI primers. Each CDR3 protein is one row after TCRdb ran MiXCR on the multiplex PCR reads. The repertoire holds about 700,000 distinct CDR3 sequences, approximately 39% seen once, with under 3.5% in the top ten. This clonotype was observed at least ten times. Its matching antigen is unknown. Regarding the study as a whole: Ophthalmopathy progression was predicted with around 71% sensitivity and approximately 72% specificity. Stable hyperthyroidism and ophthalmopathy were told apart by a 13-signature model, which achieved 85% to 90% sensitivity and roughly 76% specificity.

Germline CDR1 reads SNHLY; CDR2 reads FYNNEI. V lost 6 bases and J lost 1, with 12 bases in between. CDR3 length: 15 residues. Other autoimmune diseases, uncontrolled infections, pregnancy or lactation excluded patients from enrollment. The receptor was derived from an adult man with Graves' ophthalmopathy. The chain combines TRBV2 with TRBJ2-2; TRBD1 is a possible D gene (5 bases). The specimen sequenced was peripheral blood. CDR3 region: CASRDRTRNTGELFF. The CDR3 region has the DNA TGTGCCAGCAGGGACCGGACACGGAACACCGGGGAGCTGTTTTTT.